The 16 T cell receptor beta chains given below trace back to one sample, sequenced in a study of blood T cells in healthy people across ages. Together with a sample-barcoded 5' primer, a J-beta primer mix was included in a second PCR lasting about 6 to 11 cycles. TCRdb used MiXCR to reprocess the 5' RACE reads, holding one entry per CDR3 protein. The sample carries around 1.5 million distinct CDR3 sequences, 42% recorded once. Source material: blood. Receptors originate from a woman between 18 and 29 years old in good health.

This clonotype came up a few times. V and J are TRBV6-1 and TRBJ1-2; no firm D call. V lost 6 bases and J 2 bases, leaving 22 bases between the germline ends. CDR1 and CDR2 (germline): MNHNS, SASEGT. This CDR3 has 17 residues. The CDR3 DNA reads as TGTGCCAGCAGACCTGCCGGGGTATTACTTGAAAACTATGGCTACACCTTC. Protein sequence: CASRPAGVLLENYGYTF.

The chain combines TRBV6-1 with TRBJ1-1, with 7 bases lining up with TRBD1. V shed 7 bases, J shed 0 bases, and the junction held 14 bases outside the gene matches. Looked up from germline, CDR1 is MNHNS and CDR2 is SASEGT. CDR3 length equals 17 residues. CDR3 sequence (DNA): TGTGCCAGCACCCGGTGGGGGGGGACAGCCTTGAACACTGAAGCTTTCTTT. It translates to CASTRWGGTALNTEAFF.

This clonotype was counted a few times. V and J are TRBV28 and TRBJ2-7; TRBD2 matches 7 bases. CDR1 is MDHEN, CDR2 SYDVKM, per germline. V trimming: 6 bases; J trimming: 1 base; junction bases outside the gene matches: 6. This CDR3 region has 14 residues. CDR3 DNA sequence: TGTGCCAGCAGGTCATTGGGGGGGTCCTACGAGCAGTACTTC. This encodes CASRSLGGSYEQYF. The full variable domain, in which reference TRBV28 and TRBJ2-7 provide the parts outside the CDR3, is DVKVTQSSRYLVKRTGEKVFLECVQDMDHENMFWYRQDPGLGLRLIYFSYDVKMKEKGDIPEGYSVSREKKERFSLILESASTNQTSMYLCASRSLGGSYEQYFGPGTRLTVT.

CDR3 amino acids: CSVEDGILQETQYF. In DNA form, the CDR3 reads TGCAGCGTTGAAGATGGGATATTACAAGAGACCCAGTACTTC. The chain joins TRBV29-1 to TRBJ2-5; D is uncertain. V lost 0 bases to trimming and J lost 2 bases, with 10 bases between them. The CDR3 runs to 14 residues. Germline CDR1 reads SQVTM; CDR2 reads ANQGSEA.

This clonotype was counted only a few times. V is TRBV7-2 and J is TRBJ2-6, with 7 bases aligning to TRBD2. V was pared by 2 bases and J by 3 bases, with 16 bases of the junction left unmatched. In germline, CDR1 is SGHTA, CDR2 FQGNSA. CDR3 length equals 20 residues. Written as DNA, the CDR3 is TGTGCCAGCAGCTTAATCGCGACGGGACTAACATTGTTTGGGGCCAACGTCCTGACTTTC. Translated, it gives CASSLIATGLTLFGANVLTF.

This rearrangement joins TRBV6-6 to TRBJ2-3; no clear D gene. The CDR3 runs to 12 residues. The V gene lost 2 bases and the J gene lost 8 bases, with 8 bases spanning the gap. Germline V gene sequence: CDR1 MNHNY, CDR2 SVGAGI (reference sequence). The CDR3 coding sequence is TGTGCCAGCAGTTACGGCGACGGTACGCAGTATTTT. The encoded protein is CASSYGDGTQYF.

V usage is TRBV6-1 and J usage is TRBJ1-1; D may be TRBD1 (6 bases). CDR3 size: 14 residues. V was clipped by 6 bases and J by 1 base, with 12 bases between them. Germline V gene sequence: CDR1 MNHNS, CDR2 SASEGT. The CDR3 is CASSGLGANTEAFF. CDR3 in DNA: TGTGCCAGCAGCGGGTTGGGGGCGAACACTGAAGCTTTCTTT.

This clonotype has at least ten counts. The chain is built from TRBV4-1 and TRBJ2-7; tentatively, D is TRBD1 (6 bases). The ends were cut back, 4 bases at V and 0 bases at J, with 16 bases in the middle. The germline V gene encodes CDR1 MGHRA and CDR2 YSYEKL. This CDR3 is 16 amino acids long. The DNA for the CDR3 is TGCGCCAGCAGCCTTGGTACGGGACACATCTCCTACGAGCAGTACTTC. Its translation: CASSLGTGHISYEQYF.

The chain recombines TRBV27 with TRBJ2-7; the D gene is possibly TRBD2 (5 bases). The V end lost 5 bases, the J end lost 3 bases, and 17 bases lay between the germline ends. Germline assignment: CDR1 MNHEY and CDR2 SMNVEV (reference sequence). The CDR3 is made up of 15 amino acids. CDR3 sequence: CASSPEVGKYYEQYF. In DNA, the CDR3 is TGTGCCAGCAGTCCCGAAGTCGGGAAATACTACGAGCAGTACTTC.

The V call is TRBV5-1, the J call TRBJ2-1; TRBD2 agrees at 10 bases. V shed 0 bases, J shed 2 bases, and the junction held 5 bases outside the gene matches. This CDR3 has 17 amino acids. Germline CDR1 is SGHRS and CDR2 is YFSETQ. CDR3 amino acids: CASSLGSGGTTYNEQFF. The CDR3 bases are TGCGCCAGCAGCTTGGGTAGCGGGGGGACTACCTACAATGAGCAGTTCTTC.

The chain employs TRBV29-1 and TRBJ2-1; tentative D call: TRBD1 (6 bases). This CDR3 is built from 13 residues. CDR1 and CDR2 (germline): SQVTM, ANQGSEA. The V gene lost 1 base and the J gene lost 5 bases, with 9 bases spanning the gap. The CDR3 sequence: CSVEADRDNEQFF. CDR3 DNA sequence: TGCAGCGTTGAAGCGGACAGAGACAATGAGCAGTTCTTC.

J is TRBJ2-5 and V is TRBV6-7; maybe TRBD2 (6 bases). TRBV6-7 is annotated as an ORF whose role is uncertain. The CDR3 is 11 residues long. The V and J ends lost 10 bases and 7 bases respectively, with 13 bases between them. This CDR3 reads CATPVGGTQYF. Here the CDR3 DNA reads TGTGCCACCCCTGTGGGGGGGACCCAGTACTTC.

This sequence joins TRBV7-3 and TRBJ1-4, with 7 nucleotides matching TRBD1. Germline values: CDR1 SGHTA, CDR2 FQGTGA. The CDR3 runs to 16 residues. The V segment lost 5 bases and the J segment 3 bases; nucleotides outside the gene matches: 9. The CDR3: CASSMTGPGPNEKLFF. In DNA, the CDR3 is TGTGCCAGCAGCATGACAGGGCCCGGTCCTAATGAAAAACTGTTTTTT.

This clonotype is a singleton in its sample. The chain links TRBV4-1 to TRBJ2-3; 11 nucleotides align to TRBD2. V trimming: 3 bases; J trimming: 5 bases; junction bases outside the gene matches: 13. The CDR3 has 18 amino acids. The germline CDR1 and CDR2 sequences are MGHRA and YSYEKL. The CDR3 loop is CASSHLPLLAGAVDTQYF. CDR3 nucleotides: TGCGCCAGCAGCCATCTACCTTTACTAGCGGGAGCAGTAGATACGCAGTATTTT.

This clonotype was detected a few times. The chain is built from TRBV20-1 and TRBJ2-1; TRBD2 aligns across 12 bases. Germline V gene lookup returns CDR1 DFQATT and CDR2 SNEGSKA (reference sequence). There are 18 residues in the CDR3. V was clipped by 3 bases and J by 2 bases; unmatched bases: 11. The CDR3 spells CSASSLAGGLDTYNEQFF. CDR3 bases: TGCAGTGCTAGTTCCCTAGCGGGAGGGCTGGACACCTACAATGAGCAGTTCTTC.

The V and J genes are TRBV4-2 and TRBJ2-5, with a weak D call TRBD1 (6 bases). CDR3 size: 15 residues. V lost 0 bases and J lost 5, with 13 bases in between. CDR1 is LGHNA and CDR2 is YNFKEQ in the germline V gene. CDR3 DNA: TGTGCCAGCAGCCAAGATGCTCAGGGGTGGGAGACCCAGTACTTC. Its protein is CASSQDAQGWETQYF.